Reported below is one T cell receptor (beta chain). Some clones are missing from TCRdb's copy, which holds only in-frame ones; the method was immunoSEQ multiplex PCR. The data contain about 63,000 clones, roughly nine tenths of them seen just once; the ten biggest clones take up roughly 1.7%. The record originates from a study of graft-versus-host responses after intestinal transplantation. Germline CDR1 LGHNA, CDR2 YNFKEQ. Trimming took off 0 bases at V and 2 bases at J, with 17 bases between the two ends. CDR3 size: 17 residues. Graft tissue processing released intraepithelial and lamina propria lymphocytes.

The V and J genes are TRBV4-2 and TRBJ2-7; D unclear. This sequence originates from a human patient who received an intestinal transplant, so some T cells may come from the graft donor. This specimen was ileum tissue, taken 350 to 400 days after transplant. The CDR3 region has the DNA TGTGCCAGCAGCCAAGAGGGGATTCTGGGCGGCCCCTACGAGCAGTACTTC. As protein: CASSQEGILGGPYEQYF.